A single sample is the source of the 20 T cell receptor beta chains below, sequenced in a study of graft-versus-host responses after intestinal transplantation. Assay: immunoSEQ multiplex PCR; the TCRdb copy retains only in-frame clones and omits some. The sample holds about 39,000 clones; 90% to 95% are singletons and the top ten take more than 0.2%. Their antigens remain unidentified. The sample consisted of unstimulated CD8+ T cells sorted from spleen or lymph node cells, taken before transplant. The receptors here all came from a human donor who was the organ donor for an intestinal transplant.

The V and J genes are TRBV9 and TRBJ2-1; 8 positions agree with TRBD2. The V segment lost 0 bases and the J segment 2 bases; nucleotides outside the gene matches: 10. CDR1 and CDR2 from the germline V gene are SGDLS and YYNGEE. The CDR3 extends over 18 amino acids. The CDR3 DNA follows: TGTGCCAGCAGCGTAGAATCCGGGAGGGGGGGTCCCTACAATGAGCAGTTCTTC. Protein product: CASSVESGRGGPYNEQFF.

The chain employs TRBV7-8 and TRBJ2-7, with D uncertain. Trimming took off 8 bases at V and 1 base at J, with 9 bases between the two ends. The CDR3 loop spans 12 amino acids. Looked up from germline, CDR1 is SGHVS and CDR2 is FQNEAQ. The CDR3 DNA reads as TGTGCCAGCGGCGCCGATTCCTACGAGCAGTACTTC. It translates to CASGADSYEQYF.

This sequence joins TRBV4-1 and TRBJ1-2; D not resolved. The CDR3 is 15 amino acids. Trimming took 1 base from V and 0 from J, leaving 9 bases between them. From germline, CDR1 is MGHRA and CDR2 YSYEKL. The DNA for the CDR3 is TGCGCCAGCAGCCAAGTTGCGGAGACTAACTATGGCTACACCTTC. It specifies CASSQVAETNYGYTF.

This clone was counted a single time. The chain uses TRBV4-1 and TRBJ2-4; D is possibly TRBD1 (7 bases). The CDR3 runs 12 residues. V was pared by 4 bases and J by 11 bases, with 12 bases between. Germline-derived CDR1 and CDR2 are MGHRA and YSYEKL. The CDR3 sequence is CASSRAGGLQYF. The CDR3 nucleotides are TGCGCCAGCAGCCGCGCAGGGGGGCTTCAGTACTTC.

The chain uses TRBV4-3 and TRBJ2-1, with D possibly TRBD1 on 5 matching bases. The V gene's germline CDR1 is LGHNA and CDR2 YSLEER. This CDR3 contains 15 residues. V gave up 3 bases and J gave up 8 bases, with 17 bases separating them. The CDR3 reads CASSHPLRGRDEQFF. CDR3 DNA sequence: TGCGCCAGCAGCCATCCATTAAGGGGTAGGGATGAGCAGTTCTTC.

CDR3 coding DNA: TGTGCCAGCAGTTTATCCAGCACGTTCTACGAGCAGTACTTC. It is translated as CASSLSSTFYEQYF. V and J are TRBV27 and TRBJ2-7; D gene unclear. The CDR3 is 14 residues long. CDR1 and CDR2 from the germline V gene are MNHEY and SMNVEV (reference sequence). The V end was cut by 0 bases, the J end by 3 bases, with 9 bases between.

The chain employs TRBV4-1 and TRBJ2-5, with TRBD2 identical over 12 bases. This CDR3 is 15 amino acids long. The trim removed 4 bases at V and 4 bases at J, leaving 4 bases unmatched. Germline V gene data show CDR1 as MGHRA and CDR2 as YSYEKL. In nucleotides, the CDR3 is TGCGCCAGCAGCCCGCTAGCGGGGGGGCGAGAGACCCAGTACTTC. Amino acid sequence: CASSPLAGGRETQYF.

The chain carries TRBV2 and TRBJ1-5, with 8 positions matching TRBD1. V lost 6 bases, J lost 2 bases, and 12 bases stayed unmatched. Germline CDR1 and CDR2: SNHLY and FYNNEI. The CDR3 extends over 17 amino acids. CDR3: CASSGFTQGAGNQPQHF. The CDR3 region has the DNA TGTGCCAGCAGCGGGTTCACCCAGGGGGCGGGCAATCAGCCCCAGCATTTT.

This chain connects TRBV5-4 to TRBJ2-7; D not certain. The CDR3 runs to 14 residues. V lost 2 bases and J lost 0, with 9 bases in between. Germline lookup yields CDR1 SGHNT and CDR2 YYREEE (reference sequence). The CDR3 DNA reads TGTGCCAGCAGCTTTGGGCAGTCCTCCTACGAGCAGTACTTC. Translation: CASSFGQSSYEQYF.

The chain carries TRBV27 and TRBJ2-1, with 8 bases lining up with TRBD2. CDR3 length: 17 residues. Germline assignment: CDR1 MNHEY and CDR2 SMNVEV (reference sequence). V shed 5 bases, J shed 0 bases, and the junction held 9 bases outside the gene matches. DNA for the CDR3: TGTGCCAGCAGTCCCCCTAGCGGGCTAATCTCCTACAATGAGCAGTTCTTC. Its protein is CASSPPSGLISYNEQFF.

This chain connects TRBV4-1 to TRBJ2-5; D unresolved. The length of the CDR3 is 14 residues. V gave up 5 bases and J gave up 1 base, with 11 bases separating them. Germline V lookup: CDR1 MGHRA, CDR2 YSYEKL. This CDR3 is CASSSTQFQETQYF. The CDR3, as DNA: TGCGCCAGCAGCTCAACCCAGTTCCAAGAGACCCAGTACTTC.

The rearrangement links TRBV4-1 to TRBJ2-7, with 11 bases fitting TRBD2. The trim removed 4 bases at V and 5 bases at J, leaving 7 bases unmatched. The CDR3 contains 15 residues. In germline, CDR1 is MGHRA, CDR2 YSYEKL. Written as DNA, the CDR3 is TGCGCCAGCAGCCCGGGGACTAGCGGTATGGACGAGCAGTACTTC. Translated, it gives CASSPGTSGMDEQYF.

The chain combines TRBV7-9 with TRBJ1-4; 12 nucleotides match TRBD1. V was pared by 2 bases and J by 5 bases, with 6 bases of the junction left unmatched. The V gene's germline CDR1 is SEHNR and CDR2 FQNEAQ (reference sequence). The CDR3 length is 17 residues. CDR3 residues: CASSLPGQGALNEKLFF. CDR3 nucleotide sequence: TGTGCCAGCAGCTTACCGGGACAGGGGGCCCTGAATGAAAAACTGTTTTTT.

V usage is TRBV4-3 and J usage is TRBJ1-1, with D uncertain. The CDR3 is 15 amino acids. V lost 4 bases, J lost 3 bases, and 15 bases lay in between. Per germline, CDR1 LGHNA and CDR2 YSLEER. CDR3 sequence: CASSPQHIWDTEAFF. In nucleotides, the CDR3 is TGCGCCAGCAGCCCCCAGCACATTTGGGACACTGAAGCTTTCTTT.

This clone came up a few times. The chain uses TRBV4-3 and TRBJ2-7, with a tentative D call TRBD2 (6 bases). CDR1 and CDR2 from the germline V gene are LGHNA and YSLEER. Between the trimmed V and J ends, which lost 1 base and 7 bases, there was a span of 11 bases. The CDR3 totals 13 residues. Here the CDR3 reads CASSQGVGREQYF. CDR3 sequence (DNA): TGCGCCAGCAGCCAAGGGGTAGGGAGGGAGCAGTACTTC.

This chain uses TRBV29-1 with TRBJ2-1; 11 nucleotides line up with TRBD2. With 4 bases clipped from V and 9 bases from J, the junction kept 11 bases outside the gene matches. The CDR3 totals 15 residues. Germline CDR1 is SQVTM and CDR2 is ANQGSEA. The CDR3 protein is CSVGPLSGGDTEQFF. In DNA form, the CDR3 reads TGCAGCGTTGGGCCCCTTAGCGGGGGGGACACTGAGCAGTTCTTC.

V and J are TRBV19 and TRBJ2-7; no firm D call. CDR1 is LNHDA and CDR2 is SQIVND in the germline V gene (reference sequence). CDR3 length: 14 amino acids. V lost 2 bases and J 0 bases, leaving 8 bases between the germline ends. The CDR3 is CASSISLSSYEQYF. The CDR3, as DNA: TGTGCCAGTAGTATATCGTTGAGCTCCTACGAGCAGTACTTC.

This sequence joins TRBV10-3 and TRBJ1-5; D not resolved. Trimming took 4 bases from V and 2 from J, leaving 3 bases between them. The CDR3 is 12 amino acids. CDR1 ENHRY and CDR2 SYGVKD come from the germline V gene. CDR3 sequence: CAISAGNQPQHF. The CDR3 DNA sequence: TGTGCCATCAGTGCAGGCAATCAGCCCCAGCATTTT.

The chain links TRBV5-6 to TRBJ1-6; D not certain. Germline CDR1 is SGHDT and CDR2 is YYEEEE. The CDR3 totals 13 residues. Trimming took off 4 bases at V and 8 bases at J, with 10 bases between the two ends. CDR3 protein: CASSPGSYSPLHF. The CDR3 bases are TGTGCCAGCAGCCCCGGGTCCTATTCACCCCTCCACTTT.

The rearrangement links TRBV30 to TRBJ2-7, with 12 positions matching TRBD2. In germline, CDR1 is GTSNPN, CDR2 SVGIG (reference sequence). There are 14 residues in the CDR3. With 2 bases clipped from V and 5 bases from J, the junction kept 4 bases outside the gene matches. This chain's CDR3 is CAWSLGLAGNEQYF. CDR3 coding DNA: TGTGCCTGGAGTTTAGGACTAGCGGGGAACGAGCAGTACTTC.